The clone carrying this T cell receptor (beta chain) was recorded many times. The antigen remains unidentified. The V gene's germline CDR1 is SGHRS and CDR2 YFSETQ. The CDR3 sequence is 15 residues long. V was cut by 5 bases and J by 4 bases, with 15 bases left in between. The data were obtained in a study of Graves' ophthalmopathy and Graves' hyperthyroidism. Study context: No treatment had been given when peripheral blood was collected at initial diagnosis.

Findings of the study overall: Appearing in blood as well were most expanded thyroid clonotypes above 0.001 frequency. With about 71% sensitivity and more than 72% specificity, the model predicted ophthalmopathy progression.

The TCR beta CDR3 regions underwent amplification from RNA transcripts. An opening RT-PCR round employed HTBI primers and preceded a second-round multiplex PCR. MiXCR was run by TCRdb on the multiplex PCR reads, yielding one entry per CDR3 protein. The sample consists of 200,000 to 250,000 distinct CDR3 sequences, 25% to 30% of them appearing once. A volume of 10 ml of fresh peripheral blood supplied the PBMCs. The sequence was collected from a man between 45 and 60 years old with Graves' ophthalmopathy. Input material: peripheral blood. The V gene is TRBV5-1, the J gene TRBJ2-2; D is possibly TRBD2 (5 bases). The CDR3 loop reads CASRDLSSFTGELFF. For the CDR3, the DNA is TGCGCCAGCAGGGACTTGTCCTCTTTCACCGGGGAGCTGTTTTTT.